The entry below describes one T cell receptor beta chain. This sample was taken from a study of blood T cell repertoires in COVID-19. The cohort comprised adults aged roughly 18 to 100 years residing in about two dozen US areas. Two negative PCRs, clearance, or symptom resolution were required of recovered Cohort 3 donors. V was shortened by 5 bases and J by 0 bases, with 14 bases between the two germline ends. Looked up from germline, CDR1 is LNHDA and CDR2 is SQIVND (reference sequence). The CDR3 runs 16 residues. Sequencing was performed with immunoSEQ multiplex PCR; in TCRdb, only in-frame clones are kept and a portion is missing. The data contain about 220,000 clones, about four fifths of them singletons.

The TCR comes from a woman aged 60-75 years who had recovered from COVID-19. The chain is built from TRBV19 and TRBJ2-1; D is unclear. Source material: PBMCs or T cells enriched from blood (not recorded which). CDR3: CASSPLQASSYNEQFF. In DNA, the CDR3 is TGTGCCAGTAGTCCCCTCCAGGCAAGCTCCTACAATGAGCAGTTCTTC.